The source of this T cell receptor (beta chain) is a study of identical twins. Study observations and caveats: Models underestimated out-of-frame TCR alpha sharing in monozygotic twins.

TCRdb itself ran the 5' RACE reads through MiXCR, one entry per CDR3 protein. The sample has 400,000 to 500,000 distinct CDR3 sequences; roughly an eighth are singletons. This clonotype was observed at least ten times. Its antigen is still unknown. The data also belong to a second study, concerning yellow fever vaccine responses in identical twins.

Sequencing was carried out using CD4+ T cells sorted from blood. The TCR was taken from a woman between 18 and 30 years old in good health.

CDR3 sequence: CASSQERMNTEAFF. DNA for the CDR3: TGTGCCAGCAGCCAAGAGAGGATGAACACTGAAGCTTTCTTT. The chain recombines TRBV12-3 or TRBV12-4 with TRBJ1-1, with D unresolved. The V and J ends lost 6 bases and 0 bases respectively, with 11 bases between them. This CDR3 spans 14 amino acids.